Below, 14 T cell receptor beta chains from the same sample are listed, as sequenced in a study of lymphopenia after photon versus proton radiotherapy. Clones were sequenced by immunoSEQ multiplex PCR, and TCRdb holds only the in-frame ones, with some missing. Of under 20,000 clones listed, 75% to 95% were seen once; the top ten hold roughly 6.1%. Source: peripheral blood, taken from a patient treated with photon-based radiotherapy. These receptors came from a man in his sixties with pancreatic cancer.

The V gene is TRBV10-3, the J gene TRBJ1-2, with D maybe TRBD1 (6 bases). There are 13 residues in the CDR3. Deletions cut 4 bases from V and 7 bases from J, with 13 bases between. CDR1 is ENHRY, CDR2 SYGVKD, per germline. CDR3 protein: CAISGNQGFGYTF. The CDR3 DNA reads TGTGCCATCAGTGGGAACCAGGGGTTTGGCTACACCTTC.

This clone was observed a few times. V and J are TRBV9 and TRBJ1-2; a weak D match, TRBD1 (6 bases). The CDR3 runs to 13 residues. CDR1 and CDR2 from the germline V gene are SGDLS and YYNGEE. V lost 6 bases, J lost 5 bases, and 14 bases lay in between. This chain's CDR3 is CASTRTEDYGYTF. The CDR3 DNA sequence: TGTGCCAGCACTCGGACAGAAGATTATGGCTACACCTTC. Complete variable domain (other parts from reference TRBV9 and TRBJ1-2): DSGVTQTPKHLITATGQRVTLRCSPRSGDLSVYWYQQSLDQGLQFLIQYYNGEERAKGNILERFSAQQFPDLHSELNLSSLELGDSALYFCASTRTEDYGYTFGSGTRLTVV.

The V and J genes are TRBV30 and TRBJ1-6; D unclear. The CDR3 is 14 amino acids. Germline CDR1 is GTSNPN and CDR2 is SVGIG (reference sequence). V lost 2 bases and J lost 8, with 13 bases in between. The DNA of the CDR3 is TGTGCCTGGAGTTTAGATTTTGGGTATTCACCCCTCCACTTT. Its protein product is CAWSLDFGYSPLHF.

This clone came up a few times. J is TRBJ1-4 and V is TRBV6-5, with unresolved D. CDR3 size: 15 residues. The germline CDR1 and CDR2 sequences are MNHEY and SVGAGI. Trimming took 0 bases from V and 4 from J, leaving 9 bases between them. CDR3: CASSYSKYLNEKLFF. For the CDR3, the DNA is TGTGCCAGCAGTTACTCCAAATACCTTAATGAAAAACTGTTTTTT.

V and J are TRBV18 and TRBJ2-3; no clear D. The CDR3 consists of 12 residues. Trimming took 3 bases from V and 4 from J, leaving 5 bases between them. CDR1 is KGHSH and CDR2 is LQKENI in the germline V gene. The CDR3 is CASSPNADTQYF. In DNA, the CDR3 is TGTGCCAGCTCACCGAATGCAGATACGCAGTATTTT.

This sequence joins TRBV7-8 and TRBJ1-1; no reliable D call. V was trimmed by 2 bases and J by 0 bases, leaving 13 bases between them. The CDR3 runs 16 residues. Germline V gene sequence: CDR1 SGHVS, CDR2 FQNEAQ. CDR3 DNA sequence: TGTGCCAGCAGCTTAATCGGAGTCGGAATGAACACTGAAGCTTTCTTT. Translation: CASSLIGVGMNTEAFF.

The rearrangement uses TRBV6-5 and TRBJ2-5, with D perhaps assigned TRBD1 or TRBD2 (6 bases each). The germline CDR1 and CDR2 sequences are MNHEY and SVGAGI. Trimming stripped 2 bases from V and 4 bases from J, with 17 bases between. The CDR3 loop spans 16 amino acids. This CDR3 reads CASSYEGVGGRETQYF. In nucleotides, the CDR3 is TGTGCCAGCAGTTACGAGGGGGTTGGGGGGCGAGAGACCCAGTACTTC.

The chain carries TRBV10-3 and TRBJ1-1; D may be TRBD1 (6 bases). The V gene lost 5 bases and the J gene lost 1 base, with 17 bases spanning the gap. The CDR3 covers 16 residues. From germline, CDR1 is ENHRY and CDR2 SYGVKD. This CDR3 is CAISQRGGTQNTEAFF. CDR3 sequence (DNA): TGTGCCATCAGTCAAAGAGGCGGGACACAGAACACTGAAGCTTTCTTT.

The rearrangement uses TRBV6-5 and TRBJ2-1; 9 bases map to TRBD2. V was pared by 6 bases and J by 4 bases, with 7 bases of the junction left unmatched. CDR1 and CDR2 from the germline V gene are MNHEY and SVGAGI. This CDR3 contains 15 residues. CDR3 coding DNA: TGTGCCAGCAGGACCGTCAGCGGGGGGTACAATGAGCAGTTCTTC. This codes for CASRTVSGGYNEQFF.

This chain connects TRBV2 to TRBJ2-1; D is perhaps TRBD1 (6 bases). Germline lookup yields CDR1 SNHLY and CDR2 FYNNEI. This CDR3 has 13 residues. V dropped 6 bases and J dropped 3 bases, with 9 bases sitting between them. CDR3 in amino acids: CASSWTDYNEQFF. CDR3 DNA sequence: TGTGCCAGCAGCTGGACAGACTACAATGAGCAGTTCTTC.

This clone was counted between two and nine times. V usage is TRBV6-1 and J usage is TRBJ2-1; TRBD1 matches at 10 bases. J was trimmed by 2 bases and V by 7 bases; bases with no gene match: 5. Germline V gene data show CDR1 as MNHNS and CDR2 as SASEGT. The CDR3 runs 15 residues. CDR3 region: CASTIDRGPYNEQFF. CDR3 sequence (DNA): TGTGCCAGCACTATTGACAGGGGGCCCTACAATGAGCAGTTCTTC.

J is TRBJ2-1 and V is TRBV5-1; either TRBD1 or TRBD2 may supply D (5 bases each). V lost 4 bases, J lost 6 bases, and 14 bases lay in between. The CDR3 covers 14 residues. CDR1 is SGHRS, CDR2 YFSETQ, per germline. CDR3 nucleotide sequence: TGCGCCAGCAGCAGGGACCTTGCCTCCAATGAGCAGTTCTTC. This codes for CASSRDLASNEQFF.

The chain is built from TRBV7-2 and TRBJ1-5, with a possible D match to TRBD1 (6 bases). Trimming stripped 1 base from V and 2 bases from J, with 12 bases between. Germline loops: CDR1 SGHTA, CDR2 FQGNSA. The CDR3 totals 16 residues. CDR3 coding DNA: TGTGCCAGCAGCTTAGTACAGGGAGCGGGCAATCAGCCCCAGCATTTT. It codes for CASSLVQGAGNQPQHF.

The genes are TRBV30 and TRBJ1-1; D not certain. V lost 2 bases and J 1 base, leaving 8 bases between the germline ends. CDR3 length: 13 amino acids. Germline CDR1 and CDR2: GTSNPN and SVGIG (reference sequence). The DNA for the CDR3 is TGTGCCTGGAGTAGGTTGCGGAACACTGAAGCTTTCTTT. It translates to CAWSRLRNTEAFF. Filled out from reference TRBV30 and TRBJ1-1, the complete variable domain reads SQTIHQWPATLVQPVGSPLSLECTVEGTSNPNLYWYRQAAGRGLQLLFYSVGIGQISSEVPQNLSASRPQDRQFILSSKKLLLSDSGFYLCAWSRLRNTEAFFGQGTRLTVV.